These 30 T cell receptor beta chains came from one sample sequenced in a study of cytomegalovirus exposure and HLA in healthy donors. PCR involved 60 Vbeta and 13 Jbeta primers. Generated by immunoSEQ multiplex PCR, the TCRdb table keeps only in-frame clones and is missing some. The sample lists under 200,000 clones, roughly nine tenths occurring once. Material: PBMCs. These receptors all come from a woman under 40 in good health and CMV-seronegative.

The rearrangement uses TRBV9 and TRBJ1-1; D is undetermined. Germline V gene data show CDR1 as SGDLS and CDR2 as YYNGEE. The CDR3 runs to 15 residues. V lost 2 bases and J lost 0, with 11 bases in between. Here the CDR3 DNA reads TGTGCCAGCAGCGTTGTAACAGCCTTGAACACTGAAGCTTTCTTT. The encoded protein is CASSVVTALNTEAFF.

The V and J genes are TRBV5-1 and TRBJ1-2, with D uncertain. Germline CDR1 and CDR2: SGHRS and YFSETQ. The CDR3 runs to 13 residues. Trimming cost V 0 bases and J 4 bases, with 7 bases left between them. As DNA, the CDR3 is TGCGCCAGCAGCTTGGACGGTAGCTATGGCTACACCTTC. Residues: CASSLDGSYGYTF.

The chain uses TRBV4-1 and TRBJ2-7, with TRBD1 identical over 7 bases. This CDR3 is built from 15 residues. Germline assignment: CDR1 MGHRA and CDR2 YSYEKL. The trim removed 1 base at V and 2 bases at J, leaving 5 bases unmatched. The CDR3 coding sequence is TGCGCCAGCAGCCAAGGGTCGGGACAGCCCTACGAGCAGTACTTC. Protein product: CASSQGSGQPYEQYF.

The chain is built from TRBV7-2 and TRBJ1-2, with 9 bases that match TRBD1. Per the germline V gene, CDR1 is SGHTA and CDR2 is FQGNSA. V lost 5 bases to trimming and J lost 8 bases; unmatched junction nucleotides: 6. This CDR3 is built from 13 residues. CDR3 protein: CASSPRQGDGYTF. CDR3 nucleotide sequence: TGTGCCAGCAGCCCTAGACAGGGGGACGGCTACACCTTC.

This sequence joins TRBV5-4 and TRBJ1-3; D is unresolved. Trimming removed 4 bases from V and 4 bases from J, with 12 bases in between. The CDR3 runs 14 residues. The germline gives CDR1 SGHNT, CDR2 YYREEE (reference sequence). The CDR3 here is CASSARGRGNTIYF. The CDR3 DNA is TGTGCCAGCAGCGCTAGAGGGAGAGGAAACACCATATATTTT.

This clone was seen a handful of times. The gene calls are TRBV6-1 and TRBJ2-7, with 7 bases fitting TRBD2. V trimming: 11 bases; J trimming: 6 bases; junction bases outside the gene matches: 7. The CDR3 length is 11 residues. CDR1 is MNHNS, CDR2 SASEGT, per germline. The CDR3 DNA reads as TGTGCCGGCCGGGGGGTGGGCGAGCAGTACTTC. It codes for CAGRGVGEQYF.

V and J are TRBV28 and TRBJ2-4; weak D call: TRBD2 (5 bases). This CDR3 comprises 16 residues. The germline V gene has CDR1 MDHEN and CDR2 SYDVKM. The ends were cut back, 0 bases at V and 0 bases at J, with 9 bases in the middle. The CDR3 reads CASSLWGGLAKNIQYF. The CDR3 DNA reads as TGTGCCAGCAGTTTATGGGGCGGACTAGCCAAAAACATTCAGTACTTC.

The chain joins TRBV2 to TRBJ1-5; weak D call: TRBD1 (5 bases). In germline, CDR1 is SNHLY, CDR2 FYNNEI. Trimming removed 6 bases at V and 0 bases at J, with 9 bases between. The CDR3 runs to 14 residues. The CDR3 region has the DNA TGTGCCAGCAGCCAGGGAAGTAGCAATCAGCCCCAGCATTTT. Translating gives CASSQGSSNQPQHF. The entire variable domain, with the rest obtained from reference TRBV2 and TRBJ1-5, is as follows: EPEVTQTPSHQVTQMGQEVILRCVPISNHLYFYWYRQILGQKVEFLVSFYNNEISEKSEIFDDQFSVERPDGSNFTLKIRSTKLEDSAMYFCASSQGSSNQPQHFGDGTRLSIL.

The gene calls are TRBV2 and TRBJ2-1; TRBD2 agrees at 8 bases. Germline V gene sequence: CDR1 SNHLY, CDR2 FYNNEI. J gave up 0 bases and V 6 bases, and 10 bases lay outside the gene matches. There are 17 residues in the CDR3. Here the CDR3 DNA reads TGTGCCAGCAGGGGACTACTAGCGGTGAGCTCCTACAATGAGCAGTTCTTC. This codes for CASRGLLAVSSYNEQFF.

The V gene is TRBV11-2, the J gene TRBJ2-6; D ambiguous. This CDR3 comprises 15 residues. V was pared by 5 bases and J by 0 bases, with 8 bases between. The V gene's germline CDR1 is SGHAT and CDR2 FQNNGV. CDR3 DNA sequence: TGTGCCAGCAGCCAAGACACCTCTGGGGCCAACGTCCTGACTTTC. This translates into CASSQDTSGANVLTF.

This chain uses TRBV4-1 with TRBJ2-3; 7 nucleotides agree with TRBD2. CDR3 length: 17 residues. V trimming: 1 base; J trimming: 1 base; junction bases outside the gene matches: 8. In germline, CDR1 is MGHRA, CDR2 YSYEKL. This CDR3 reads CASSQGPGGTGTDTQYF. The CDR3 DNA follows: TGCGCCAGCAGCCAAGGACCGGGAGGTACGGGCACAGATACGCAGTATTTT.

This clone was seen a single time. The chain employs TRBV7-9 and TRBJ2-1, with 8 positions matching TRBD1. V was pared by 5 bases and J by 4 bases, with 19 bases of the junction left unmatched. CDR1 is SEHNR and CDR2 is FQNEAQ in the germline V gene (reference sequence). The CDR3 length is 19 residues. The CDR3 coding sequence is TGTGCCAGCAGCCTTAGGACAGGGTTGACCTTCGTCGTATACAATGAGCAGTTCTTC. Protein product: CASSLRTGLTFVVYNEQFF.

V usage is TRBV19 and J usage is TRBJ1-1, with D hard to call. The CDR3 has 13 residues. The V and J ends lost 7 bases and 3 bases respectively, with 12 bases between them. In germline, CDR1 is LNHDA, CDR2 SQIVND (reference sequence). CDR3 coding DNA: TGTGCCAGTATCCCACGGGAAGACACTGAAGCTTTCTTT. Residues: CASIPREDTEAFF.

This clone was counted a few times. The genes are TRBV28 and TRBJ2-7; the D gene is possibly TRBD2 (6 bases). Germline loops: CDR1 MDHEN, CDR2 SYDVKM. The CDR3 has 15 residues. Trimming stripped 3 bases from V and 3 bases from J, with 15 bases between. CDR3 DNA sequence: TGTGCCAGCAGTTTGATCCCTGGCGGGATCTACGAGCAGTACTTC. It is translated as CASSLIPGGIYEQYF.

The chain employs TRBV6-5 and TRBJ2-7, with 8 bases identical to TRBD1. Trimming at V came to 2 bases and at J to 2 bases, leaving 5 bases not matched to a gene. Germline V gene lookup returns CDR1 MNHEY and CDR2 SVGAGI. The CDR3 is 15 amino acids. Here the CDR3 reads CASSYRPGQAYEQYF. The CDR3 DNA reads TGTGCCAGCAGTTACCGGCCGGGACAGGCCTACGAGCAGTACTTC.

This clone was recorded a few times. The V call is TRBV4-1, the J call TRBJ1-5; D remains unclear. Germline CDR1 MGHRA, CDR2 YSYEKL. V was pared by 4 bases and J by 5 bases, with 12 bases between. The CDR3 is 14 residues long. The CDR3 loop is CASSPLPSDQPQHF. Here the CDR3 DNA reads TGCGCCAGCAGCCCTCTTCCTAGTGATCAGCCCCAGCATTTT.

The rearrangement links TRBV4-1 to TRBJ2-5, with a tentative D call TRBD1 (5 bases). The CDR3 is 12 residues long. The germline V gene has CDR1 MGHRA and CDR2 YSYEKL. Trimming shortened V by 3 bases and J by 9 bases, and 11 bases separated the two germline ends. This CDR3 reads CASSHPQGPQYF. In DNA, the CDR3 is TGCGCCAGCAGCCATCCCCAGGGCCCCCAGTACTTC.

The chain combines TRBV11-2 with TRBJ1-2; maybe TRBD1 (6 bases). The V gene's germline CDR1 is SGHAT and CDR2 FQNNGV. Trimming stripped 5 bases from V and 2 bases from J, with 9 bases between. The CDR3 spans 13 residues. The CDR3: CASSQTGNYGYTF. The CDR3, as DNA: TGTGCCAGCAGCCAAACAGGGAACTATGGCTACACCTTC.

This chain joins TRBV19 and TRBJ2-2; 8 bases line up with TRBD2. Trimming at V came to 3 bases and at J to 1 base, leaving 4 bases not matched to a gene. Germline CDR1 reads LNHDA; CDR2 reads SQIVND (reference sequence). The CDR3 contains 16 residues. The CDR3 loop is CASSIGSGVNTGELFF. The DNA for the CDR3 is TGTGCCAGTAGTATCGGTAGCGGGGTGAACACCGGGGAGCTGTTTTTT.

This CDR3 reads CASSQQGGMNTEAFF. DNA of the CDR3: TGTGCCAGCAGCCAACAGGGGGGAATGAACACTGAAGCTTTCTTT. J is TRBJ1-1 and V is TRBV7-3; 8 bases agree with TRBD1. Germline V lookup: CDR1 SGHTA, CDR2 FQGTGA. With 5 bases clipped from V and 0 bases from J, the junction kept 5 bases outside the gene matches. This CDR3 is built from 15 residues.

This chain uses TRBV6-6 with TRBJ1-2; 7 nucleotides agree with TRBD1. Germline trimming cut 2 bases from V and 4 bases from J; bases unmatched to any gene: 4. Germline V gene sequence: CDR1 MNHNY, CDR2 SVGAGI (reference sequence). The CDR3 loop spans 14 amino acids. Here the CDR3 reads CASSYPGQFYGYTF. DNA for the CDR3: TGTGCCAGCAGTTACCCGGGACAGTTCTATGGCTACACCTTC.

This CDR3 reads CSGYNNEQFF. As DNA, the CDR3 is TGCAGTGGGTACAACAATGAGCAGTTCTTC. V usage is TRBV20-1 and J usage is TRBJ2-1, with unresolved D. Germline V gene lookup returns CDR1 DFQATT and CDR2 SNEGSKA (reference sequence). V dropped 7 bases and J dropped 5 bases, with 6 bases sitting between them. The CDR3 runs 10 residues.

The chain couples TRBV6-5 to TRBJ2-1; TRBD2 matches 11 bases. V dropped 6 bases and J dropped 7; count of bases not matched to a gene: 8. Germline V gene sequence: CDR1 MNHEY, CDR2 SVGAGI. This CDR3 spans 15 amino acids. The CDR3 region is CASRVAGGTRNEQFF. The CDR3 bases are TGTGCCAGCAGGGTAGCGGGGGGGACTAGGAATGAGCAGTTCTTC.

This clone appeared once. The rearrangement uses TRBV12-5 and TRBJ2-5; 8 bases match TRBD2. The germline CDR1 and CDR2 sequences are LGHNT and FRNRAP. The CDR3 contains 16 residues. V shed 5 bases and J 3 bases; nucleotides not matched to a gene: 11. CDR3 in amino acids: CASGPGDSGVEETQYF. The CDR3 DNA reads TGTGCTAGTGGTCCCGGGGATAGCGGGGTGGAAGAGACCCAGTACTTC.

The chain carries TRBV30 and TRBJ2-2; 12 bases match TRBD2. This CDR3 comprises 17 residues. The ends lost 6 bases at V and 4 bases at J; junction bases unmatched: 12. The germline CDR1 and CDR2 sequences are GTSNPN and SVGIG (reference sequence). The DNA of the CDR3 is TGTGCCTGCCCCCAGGGGCTAGCGGGGGGGGGCACCGGGGAGCTGTTTTTT. Residues: CACPQGLAGGGTGELFF.

This chain joins TRBV2 and TRBJ2-7; tentatively, D is TRBD2 (5 bases). The CDR3 sequence is 15 residues long. Germline V gene data show CDR1 as SNHLY and CDR2 as FYNNEI. V was pared by 6 bases and J by 5 bases, with 20 bases between. CDR3 in DNA: TGTGCCAGCAGGTTAGACCGGGTTACGGGGAACGAGCAGTACTTC. This translates into CASRLDRVTGNEQYF.

V and J are TRBV30 and TRBJ1-2; D is possibly TRBD1 (5 bases). CDR1 and CDR2 from the germline V gene are GTSNPN and SVGIG (reference sequence). V was pared by 0 bases and J by 3 bases, with 8 bases between. The CDR3 spans 13 residues. The CDR3 sequence is CAWSVGGHYGYTF. Here the CDR3 DNA reads TGTGCCTGGAGTGTCGGGGGTCACTATGGCTACACCTTC.

This chain uses TRBV5-1 with TRBJ2-5; 7 bases align to TRBD1. The germline gives CDR1 SGHRS, CDR2 YFSETQ. The CDR3 is 15 residues long. J was trimmed by 6 bases and V by 2 bases; bases with no gene match: 10. The CDR3 nucleotides are TGCGCCAGCAGCTTAATGACAGGGTCCGGTCAGACCCAGTACTTC. The encoded protein is CASSLMTGSGQTQYF.

This chain connects TRBV4-2 to TRBJ2-1; TRBD2 agrees at 7 bases. CDR1 and CDR2 from the germline V gene are LGHNA and YNFKEQ. The CDR3 covers 17 residues. Trimming removed 0 bases from V and 3 bases from J; junction bases left unmatched: 8. The CDR3 spells CASSQDSLADDYNEQFF. As DNA, the CDR3 is TGTGCCAGCAGCCAAGATTCCCTAGCGGACGACTACAATGAGCAGTTCTTC.

Concerning this clone itself: The same CDR3 is also encoded by other DNA sequences in this sample. The chain has TRBV5-1 and TRBJ2-7; possibly TRBD2 for D (6 bases). CDR1 SGHRS and CDR2 YFSETQ come from the germline V gene. The CDR3 loop spans 14 amino acids. V was shortened by 0 bases and J by 2 bases, with 9 bases between the two germline ends. The CDR3 loop is CASSLAGGAYEQYF. CDR3 nucleotides: TGCGCCAGCAGCTTGGCCGGAGGGGCCTACGAGCAGTACTTC.